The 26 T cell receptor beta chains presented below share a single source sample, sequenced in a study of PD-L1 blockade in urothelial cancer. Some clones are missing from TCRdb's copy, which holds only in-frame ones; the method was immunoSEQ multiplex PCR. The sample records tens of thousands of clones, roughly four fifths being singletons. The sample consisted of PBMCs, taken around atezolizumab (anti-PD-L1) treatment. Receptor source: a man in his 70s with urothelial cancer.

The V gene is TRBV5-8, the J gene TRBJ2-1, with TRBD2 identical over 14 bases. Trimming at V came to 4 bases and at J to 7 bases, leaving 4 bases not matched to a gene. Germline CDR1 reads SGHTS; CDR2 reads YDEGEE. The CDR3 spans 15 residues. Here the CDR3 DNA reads TGTGCCAGCAGCCTAGGACTAGCGGGAGGTAATGAGCAGTTCTTC. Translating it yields CASSLGLAGGNEQFF.

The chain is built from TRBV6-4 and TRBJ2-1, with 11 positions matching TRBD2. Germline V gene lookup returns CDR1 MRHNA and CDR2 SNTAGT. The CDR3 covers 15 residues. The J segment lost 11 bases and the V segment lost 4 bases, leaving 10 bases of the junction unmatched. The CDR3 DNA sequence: TGTGCCAGCAGTGTGGGGACTAGCGGCGAAATGAAGCAGTTCTTC. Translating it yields CASSVGTSGEMKQFF.

CDR3 residues: CASSLDGSGTYEQYF. For the CDR3, the DNA is TGTGCCAGCAGCTTAGATGGTAGCGGGACCTACGAGCAGTACTTC. The V call is TRBV7-9, the J call TRBJ2-7, with 8 nucleotides matching TRBD2. The length of the CDR3 is 15 residues. Trimming cost V 1 base and J 2 bases; bases outside gene matches: 4. From germline, CDR1 is SEHNR and CDR2 FQNEAQ (reference sequence).

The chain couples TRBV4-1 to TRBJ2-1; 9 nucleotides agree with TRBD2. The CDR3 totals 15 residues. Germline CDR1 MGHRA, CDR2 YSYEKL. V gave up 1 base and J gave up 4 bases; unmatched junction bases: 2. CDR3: CASSQGLADYNEQFF. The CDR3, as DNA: TGCGCCAGCAGCCAAGGACTAGCGGATTACAATGAGCAGTTCTTC.

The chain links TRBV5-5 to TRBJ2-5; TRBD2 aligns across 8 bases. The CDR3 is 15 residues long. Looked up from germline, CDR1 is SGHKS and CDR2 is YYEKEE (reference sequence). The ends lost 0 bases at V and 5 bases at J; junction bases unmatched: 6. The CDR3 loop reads CASSLVASGRETQYF. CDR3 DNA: TGTGCCAGCAGCTTGGTGGCTAGCGGGCGTGAGACCCAGTACTTC.

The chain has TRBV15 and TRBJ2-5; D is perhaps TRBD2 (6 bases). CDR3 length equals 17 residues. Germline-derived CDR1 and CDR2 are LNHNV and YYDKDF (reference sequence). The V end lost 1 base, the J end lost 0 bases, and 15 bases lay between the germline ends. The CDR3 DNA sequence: TGTGCCACCAGCAGAGCCCCGGGGACTGCATACCAAGAGACCCAGTACTTC. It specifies CATSRAPGTAYQETQYF. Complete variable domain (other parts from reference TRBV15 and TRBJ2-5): DAMVIQNPRYQVTQFGKPVTLSCSQTLNHNVMYWYQQKSSQAPKLLFHYYDKDFNNEADTPDNFQSRRPNTSFCFLDIRSPGLGDTAMYLCATSRAPGTAYQETQYFGPGTRLLVL.

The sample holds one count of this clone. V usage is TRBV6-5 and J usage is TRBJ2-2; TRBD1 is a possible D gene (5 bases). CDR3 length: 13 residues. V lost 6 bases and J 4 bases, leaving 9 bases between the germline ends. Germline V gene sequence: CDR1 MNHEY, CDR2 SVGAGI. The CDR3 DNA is TGTGCCAGCAGGGGGCTTGGCACCGGGGAGCTGTTTTTT. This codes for CASRGLGTGELFF.

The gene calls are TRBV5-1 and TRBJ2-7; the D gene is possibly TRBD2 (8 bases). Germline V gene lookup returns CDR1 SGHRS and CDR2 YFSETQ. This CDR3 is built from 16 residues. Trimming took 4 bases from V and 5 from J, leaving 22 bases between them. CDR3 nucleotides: TGCGCCAGCAGCGGCGGGGGGACAGAGCTCTTGAACGAGCAGTACTTC. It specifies CASSGGGTELLNEQYF.

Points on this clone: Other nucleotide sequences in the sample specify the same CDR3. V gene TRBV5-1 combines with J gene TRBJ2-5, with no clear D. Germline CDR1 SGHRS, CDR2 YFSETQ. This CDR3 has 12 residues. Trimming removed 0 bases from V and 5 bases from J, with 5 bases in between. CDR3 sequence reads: CASSLARETQYF. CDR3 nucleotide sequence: TGCGCCAGCAGCTTGGCCCGTGAGACCCAGTACTTC.

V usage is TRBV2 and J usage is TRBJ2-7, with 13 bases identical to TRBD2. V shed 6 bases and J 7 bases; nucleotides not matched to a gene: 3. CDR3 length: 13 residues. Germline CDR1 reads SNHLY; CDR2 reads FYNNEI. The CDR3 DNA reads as TGTGCCAGCAGCGGACTAGCGGGAGAGGAGCAGTACTTC. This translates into CASSGLAGEEQYF.

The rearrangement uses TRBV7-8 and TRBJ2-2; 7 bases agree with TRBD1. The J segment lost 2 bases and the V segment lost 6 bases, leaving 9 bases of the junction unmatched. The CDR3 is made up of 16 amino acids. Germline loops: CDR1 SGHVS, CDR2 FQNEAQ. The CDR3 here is CASSFLRDRNTGELFF. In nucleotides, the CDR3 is TGTGCCAGCAGTTTTCTCCGGGACAGAAACACCGGGGAGCTGTTTTTT.

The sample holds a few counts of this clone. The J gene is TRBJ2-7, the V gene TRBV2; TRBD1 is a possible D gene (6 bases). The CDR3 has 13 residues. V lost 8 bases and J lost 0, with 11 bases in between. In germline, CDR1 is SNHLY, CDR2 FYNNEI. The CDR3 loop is CASQRQASYEQYF. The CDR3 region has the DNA TGTGCCAGCCAGAGACAGGCCTCCTACGAGCAGTACTTC.

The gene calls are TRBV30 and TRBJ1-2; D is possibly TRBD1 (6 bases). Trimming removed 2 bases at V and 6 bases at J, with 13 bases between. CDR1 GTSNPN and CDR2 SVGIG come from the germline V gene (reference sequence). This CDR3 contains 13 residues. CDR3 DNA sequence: TGTGCCTGGAGTCGGGACATTTGGAATGGCTACACCTTC. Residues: CAWSRDIWNGYTF.

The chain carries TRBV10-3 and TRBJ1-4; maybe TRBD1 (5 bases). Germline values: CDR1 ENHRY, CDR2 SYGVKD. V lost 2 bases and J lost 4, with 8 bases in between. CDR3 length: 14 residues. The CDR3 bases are TGTGCCATCAGTGAGGACAGCGTTAATGAAAAACTGTTTTTT. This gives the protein CAISEDSVNEKLFF.

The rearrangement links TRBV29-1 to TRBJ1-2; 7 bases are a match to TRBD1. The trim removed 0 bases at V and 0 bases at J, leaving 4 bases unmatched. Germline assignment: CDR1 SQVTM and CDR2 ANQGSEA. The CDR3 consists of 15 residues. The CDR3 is CSVEETGPSNYGYTF. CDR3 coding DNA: TGCAGCGTTGAAGAGACAGGGCCCTCTAACTATGGCTACACCTTC.

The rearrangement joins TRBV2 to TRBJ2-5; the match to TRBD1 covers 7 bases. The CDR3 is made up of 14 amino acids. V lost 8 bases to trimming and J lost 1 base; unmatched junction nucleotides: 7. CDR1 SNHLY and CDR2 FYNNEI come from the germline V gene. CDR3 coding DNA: TGTGCCAGCGGAGGACAGGACCCCCAAGAGACCCAGTACTTC. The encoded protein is CASGGQDPQETQYF.

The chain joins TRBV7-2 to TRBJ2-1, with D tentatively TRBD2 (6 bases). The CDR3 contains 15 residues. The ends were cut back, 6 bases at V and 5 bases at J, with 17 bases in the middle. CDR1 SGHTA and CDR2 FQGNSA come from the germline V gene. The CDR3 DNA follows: TGTGCCAGCAGTCGAGGGACTCTGAGCGACAATGAGCAGTTCTTC. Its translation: CASSRGTLSDNEQFF.

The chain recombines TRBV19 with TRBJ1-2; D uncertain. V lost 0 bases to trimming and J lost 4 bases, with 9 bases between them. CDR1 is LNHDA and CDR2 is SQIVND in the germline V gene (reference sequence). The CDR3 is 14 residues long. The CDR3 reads CASSIDPGSYGYTF. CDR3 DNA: TGTGCCAGTAGTATAGATCCGGGAAGCTATGGCTACACCTTC.

The CDR3 DNA reads as TGTGCCAGCAGCTCAGGGGTCAACCGCAATCAGCCCCAGCATTTT. This sequence encodes CASSSGVNRNQPQHF. The chain recombines TRBV9 with TRBJ1-5; D is perhaps TRBD1 (6 bases). The CDR3 contains 15 residues. Looked up from germline, CDR1 is SGDLS and CDR2 is YYNGEE. The germline V and J ends were trimmed by 4 bases and 2 bases, with 13 bases remaining between them.

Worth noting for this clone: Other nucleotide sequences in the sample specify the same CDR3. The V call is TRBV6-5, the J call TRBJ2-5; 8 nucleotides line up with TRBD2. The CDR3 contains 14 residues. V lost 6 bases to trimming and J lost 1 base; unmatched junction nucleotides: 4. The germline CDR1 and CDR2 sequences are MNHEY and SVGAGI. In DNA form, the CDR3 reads TGTGCCAGCAGCCCCGGGGGGGCCCAAGAGACCCAGTACTTC. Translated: CASSPGGAQETQYF.

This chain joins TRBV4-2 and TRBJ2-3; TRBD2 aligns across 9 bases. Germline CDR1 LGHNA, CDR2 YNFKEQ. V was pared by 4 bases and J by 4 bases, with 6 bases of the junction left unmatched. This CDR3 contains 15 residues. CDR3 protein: CASSLISGSADTQYF. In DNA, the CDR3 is TGTGCCAGCAGCCTCATTAGCGGGAGCGCAGATACGCAGTATTTT.

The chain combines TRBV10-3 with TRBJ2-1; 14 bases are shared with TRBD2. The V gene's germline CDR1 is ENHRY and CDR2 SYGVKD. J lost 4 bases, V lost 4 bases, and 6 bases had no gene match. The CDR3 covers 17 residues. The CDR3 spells CAISGTGLAGGYNEQFF. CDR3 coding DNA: TGTGCCATCAGTGGCACAGGACTAGCGGGAGGTTACAATGAGCAGTTCTTC.

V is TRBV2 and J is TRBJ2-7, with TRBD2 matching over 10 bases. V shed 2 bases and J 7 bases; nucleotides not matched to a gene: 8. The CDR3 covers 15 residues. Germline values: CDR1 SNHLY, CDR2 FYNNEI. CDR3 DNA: TGTGCCAGCAGTGAAATAGCGGGAGGTGCGGGGGAGCAGTACTTC. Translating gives CASSEIAGGAGEQYF. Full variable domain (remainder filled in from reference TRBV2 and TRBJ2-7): EPEVTQTPSHQVTQMGQEVILRCVPISNHLYFYWYRQILGQKVEFLVSFYNNEISEKSEIFDDQFSVERPDGSNFTLKIRSTKLEDSAMYFCASSEIAGGAGEQYFGPGTRLTVT.

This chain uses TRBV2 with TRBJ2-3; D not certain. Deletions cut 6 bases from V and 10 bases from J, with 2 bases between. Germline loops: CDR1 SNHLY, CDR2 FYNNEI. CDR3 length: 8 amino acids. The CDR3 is CASSSQYF. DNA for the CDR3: TGTGCCAGCAGCTCGCAGTATTTT.

The CDR3 nucleotides are TGCAGCGCGCGGACAGGGAATAGGGAGACCCAGTACTTC. It yields the protein CSARTGNRETQYF. V gene TRBV29-1 combines with J gene TRBJ2-5; TRBD1 matches at 8 bases. In germline, CDR1 is SQVTM, CDR2 ANQGSEA. V gave up 7 bases and J gave up 5 bases; unmatched junction bases: 9. The CDR3 runs 13 residues.

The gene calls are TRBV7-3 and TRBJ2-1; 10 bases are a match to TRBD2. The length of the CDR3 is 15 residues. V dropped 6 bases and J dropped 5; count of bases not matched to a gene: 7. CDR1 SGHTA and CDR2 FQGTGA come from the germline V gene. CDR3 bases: TGTGCCAGCAGTCCCGGGACTAGCGCACACAATGAGCAGTTCTTC. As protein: CASSPGTSAHNEQFF.